This record looks at one T cell receptor beta chain sequence and its context. As yet, its antigen is unknown. This sample stems from a study of T cell repertoires in cytomegalovirus infection. As for the study in general: It can be stated that public TCR beta signatures indicated CMV infection as well as a matching HLA type.

TCRdb reprocessed the reads via MiXCR and lists one record per CDR3 protein. The repertoire consists of hundreds of thousands of distinct CDR3 sequences, with approximately 24% occurring once and the leading ten covering 6.5% to 10%. Regarding the study as a whole: CMV-specific TCR beta clonotypes restricted by HLA-C were the ones dominating the ex vivo response.

The CDR3 contains 13 residues. V was clipped by 0 bases and J by 7 bases, with 10 bases between them. CDR1 and CDR2 (germline): DFQATT, SNEGSKA (reference sequence). What was sequenced was CD8+ T cells from PBMCs. The origin of this receptor is a human donor in good health (CMV status not recorded). Some clones in this sample may be carry-over from other donors' samples. The chain recombines TRBV20-1 with TRBJ2-1, with D tentatively TRBD2 (5 bases). The CDR3 DNA follows: TGCAGTGCTAGAGATTGGACTCAGAATGAGCAGTTCTTC. Its protein product is CSARDWTQNEQFF.